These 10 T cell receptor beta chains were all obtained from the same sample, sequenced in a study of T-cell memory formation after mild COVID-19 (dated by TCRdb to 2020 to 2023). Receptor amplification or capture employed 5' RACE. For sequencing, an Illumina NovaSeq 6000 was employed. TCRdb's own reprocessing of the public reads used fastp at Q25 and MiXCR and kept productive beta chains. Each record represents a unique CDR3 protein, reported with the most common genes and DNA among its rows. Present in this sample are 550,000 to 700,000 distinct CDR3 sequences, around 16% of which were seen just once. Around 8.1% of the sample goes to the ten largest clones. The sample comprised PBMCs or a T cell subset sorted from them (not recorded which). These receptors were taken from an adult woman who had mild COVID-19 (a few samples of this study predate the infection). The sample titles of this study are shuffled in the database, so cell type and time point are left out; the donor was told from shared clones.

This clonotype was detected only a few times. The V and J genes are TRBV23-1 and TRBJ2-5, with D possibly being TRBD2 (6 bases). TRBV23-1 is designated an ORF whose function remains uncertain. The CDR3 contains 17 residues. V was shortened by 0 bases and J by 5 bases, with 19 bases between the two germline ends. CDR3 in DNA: TGCGCCAGCAGTCAATCGGGGGGTTCAGGACAAGTGGAGACCCAGTACTTC. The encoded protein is CASSQSGGSGQVETQYF.

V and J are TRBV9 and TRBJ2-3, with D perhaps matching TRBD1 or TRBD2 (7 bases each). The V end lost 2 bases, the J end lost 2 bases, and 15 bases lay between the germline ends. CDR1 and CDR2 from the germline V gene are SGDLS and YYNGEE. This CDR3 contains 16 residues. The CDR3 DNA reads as TGTGCCAGCAGCGTGGGAGGGGGCGTGATCACAGATACGCAGTATTTT. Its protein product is CASSVGGGVITDTQYF.

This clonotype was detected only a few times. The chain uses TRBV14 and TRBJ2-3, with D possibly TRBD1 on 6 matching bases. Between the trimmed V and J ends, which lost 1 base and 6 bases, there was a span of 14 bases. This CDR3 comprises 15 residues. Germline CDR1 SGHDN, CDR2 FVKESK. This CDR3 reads CASSQGDTGLDTQYF. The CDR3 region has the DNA TGTGCCAGCAGCCAAGGGGACACCGGCCTCGATACGCAGTATTTT.

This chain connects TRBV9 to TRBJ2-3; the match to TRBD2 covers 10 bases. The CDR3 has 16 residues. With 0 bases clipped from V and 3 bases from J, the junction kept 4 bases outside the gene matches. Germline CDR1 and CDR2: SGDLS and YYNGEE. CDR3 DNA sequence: TGTGCCAGCAGCGTAGAACCTAGCGGGGGAACAGATACGCAGTATTTT. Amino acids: CASSVEPSGGTDTQYF.

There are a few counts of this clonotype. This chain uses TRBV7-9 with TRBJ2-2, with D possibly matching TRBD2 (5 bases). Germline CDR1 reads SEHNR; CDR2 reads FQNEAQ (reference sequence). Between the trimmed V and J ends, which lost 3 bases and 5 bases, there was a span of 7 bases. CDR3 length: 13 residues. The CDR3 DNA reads TGTGCCAGCAGCTTTTGGGAGACCGGGGAGCTGTTTTTT. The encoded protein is CASSFWETGELFF.

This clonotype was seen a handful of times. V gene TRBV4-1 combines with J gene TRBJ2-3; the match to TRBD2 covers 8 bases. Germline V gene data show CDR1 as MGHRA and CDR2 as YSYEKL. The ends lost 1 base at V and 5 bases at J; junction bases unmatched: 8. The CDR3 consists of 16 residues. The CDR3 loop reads CASSQVPAGVGDTQYF. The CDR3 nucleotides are TGCGCCAGCAGCCAAGTCCCAGCGGGGGTAGGAGATACGCAGTATTTT.

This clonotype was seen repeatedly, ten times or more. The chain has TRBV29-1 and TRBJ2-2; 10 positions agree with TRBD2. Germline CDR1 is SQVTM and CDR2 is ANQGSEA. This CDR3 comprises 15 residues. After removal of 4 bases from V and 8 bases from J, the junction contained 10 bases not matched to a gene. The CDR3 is CSVGKAGGPAGELFF. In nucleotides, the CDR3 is TGCAGCGTTGGAAAAGCGGGAGGGCCGGCTGGGGAGCTGTTTTTT.

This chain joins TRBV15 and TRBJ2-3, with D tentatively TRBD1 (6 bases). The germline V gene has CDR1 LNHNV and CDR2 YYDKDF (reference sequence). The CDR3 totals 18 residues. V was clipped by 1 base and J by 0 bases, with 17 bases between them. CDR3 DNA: TGTGCCACCAGCAGAGGCGACAGGAGGTGGATTAGCACAGATACGCAGTATTTT. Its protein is CATSRGDRRWISTDTQYF. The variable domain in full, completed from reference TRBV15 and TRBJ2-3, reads DAMVIQNPRYQVTQFGKPVTLSCSQTLNHNVMYWYQQKSSQAPKLLFHYYDKDFNNEADTPDNFQSRRPNTSFCFLDIRSPGLGDTAMYLCATSRGDRRWISTDTQYFGPGTRLTVL.

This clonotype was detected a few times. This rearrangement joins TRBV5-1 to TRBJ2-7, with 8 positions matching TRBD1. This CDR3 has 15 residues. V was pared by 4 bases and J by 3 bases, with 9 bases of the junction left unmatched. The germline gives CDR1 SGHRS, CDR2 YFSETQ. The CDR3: CASSRTGSYLYEQYF. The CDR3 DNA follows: TGCGCCAGCAGCCGGACAGGGTCCTACCTCTACGAGCAGTACTTC. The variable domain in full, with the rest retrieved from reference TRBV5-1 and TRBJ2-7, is KAGVTQTPRYLIKTRGQQVTLSCSPISGHRSVSWYQQTPGQGLQFLFEYFSETQRNKGNFPGRFSGRQFSNSRSEMNVSTLELGDSALYLCASSRTGSYLYEQYFGPGTRLTVT.

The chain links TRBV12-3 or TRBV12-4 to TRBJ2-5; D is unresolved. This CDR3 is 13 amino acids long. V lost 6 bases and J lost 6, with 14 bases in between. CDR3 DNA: TGTGCCAGCAGCCCCCCCGGACGGAAGACCCAGTACTTC. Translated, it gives CASSPPGRKTQYF.